This record concerns one T cell receptor beta chain sequence. These data originate in a study of blood T cell repertoires in COVID-19. Study background: From the United States, Italy and Spain came samples of acute and convalescent COVID-19.

V was shortened by 3 bases and J by 0 bases, with 13 bases between the two germline ends. CDR1 and CDR2 (germline): SGHRS, YFSETQ. This CDR3 spans 15 amino acids. The authors' processing: Cell counts per sample came from amplifying reference gene primers. TCRdb's copy holds only in-frame clones and misses some; the assay was immunoSEQ multiplex PCR. That table is the source of V, J and clone size, and D and trimming were worked out from the DNA. The data show about 220,000 clones, roughly 80% seen once. This clonotype originated in a woman aged 55 to 70 with acute or convalescent COVID-19. The sequencing sample was made of peripheral blood. The V and J genes are TRBV5-1 and TRBJ2-7; maybe TRBD1 (6 bases). CDR3 sequence reads: CASSSGQYSSYEQYF. The CDR3 DNA is TGCGCCAGCAGCTCCGGACAGTACAGCTCCTACGAGCAGTACTTC.